A single sample is the source of the 28 T cell receptor beta chains below, sequenced in a study of T cells after yellow fever vaccination. A single record per CDR3 protein comes from TCRdb applying MiXCR to the 5' RACE reads. The sample contains some 300,000 distinct CDR3 sequences, less than 9.5% of which appear only once. The material sequenced was CD4+ T cells sorted from PBMCs, taken 5 days after the yellow fever booster vaccination. The receptors derive from a man between 18 and 29 years old who received the YFV17D yellow fever vaccine.

Many counts were recorded for this clonotype. This chain uses TRBV29-1 with TRBJ2-1, with D unclear. With 0 bases removed from V and 8 bases from J, the gap between germline ends came to 14 bases. The CDR3 runs to 14 residues. CDR1 SQVTM and CDR2 ANQGSEA come from the germline V gene. The CDR3 DNA is TGCAGCGTTGAAGATACTTCCCGACCCTATGAGCAGTTCTTC. It specifies CSVEDTSRPYEQFF.

This clonotype was counted only a few times. This chain uses TRBV7-3 with TRBJ2-2, with a tentative D call TRBD1 (6 bases). V lost 4 bases and J 5 bases, leaving 11 bases between the germline ends. The CDR3 spans 14 residues. Germline values: CDR1 SGHTA, CDR2 FQGTGA. CDR3 residues: CASSSTTGTGELFF. DNA for the CDR3: TGTGCCAGCAGCTCGACAACAGGGACCGGGGAGCTGTTTTTT.

The genes are TRBV5-4 and TRBJ2-3; 13 bases match TRBD2. Unmatched junction bases numbered 5, after V lost 7 bases and J lost 6 bases. CDR3 size: 14 residues. From germline, CDR1 is SGHNT and CDR2 YYREEE (reference sequence). Written as DNA, the CDR3 is TGTGCCAGCTTGGGACTAGCGGGGAGGGATACGCAGTATTTT. Residues: CASLGLAGRDTQYF.

The chain is built from TRBV24-1 and TRBJ2-3; D is unresolved. The V gene lost 8 bases and the J gene lost 0 bases, with 17 bases spanning the gap. The CDR3 is 16 residues long. Per germline, CDR1 KGHDR and CDR2 SFDVKD. The CDR3 spells CATKFMQDASTDTQYF. The DNA for the CDR3 is TGTGCCACCAAGTTCATGCAGGACGCAAGCACAGATACGCAGTATTTT.

This rearrangement joins TRBV4-2 to TRBJ1-3; D is undetermined. The germline CDR1 and CDR2 sequences are LGHNA and YNFKEQ. This CDR3 region has 16 residues. V was pared by 0 bases and J by 0 bases, with 9 bases between. The CDR3 DNA sequence: TGTGCCAGCAGCCAAGAGTTAGTTCGCTCTGGAAACACCATATATTTT. This gives the protein CASSQELVRSGNTIYF.

The sample holds many counts of this clonotype. The chain carries TRBV7-2 and TRBJ2-7; D is possibly TRBD2 (7 bases). Trimming pared 3 bases from V and 0 bases from J, leaving 12 bases between. This CDR3 comprises 15 residues. CDR1 is SGHTA, CDR2 FQGNSA, per germline. DNA for the CDR3: TGTGCCAGCAGCTTTCGCGGGGGCTTCTCCTACGAGCAGTACTTC. Translating gives CASSFRGGFSYEQYF.

The J gene is TRBJ2-3, the V gene TRBV7-2, with 8 bases fitting TRBD1. This CDR3 spans 13 amino acids. The germline V gene encodes CDR1 SGHTA and CDR2 FQGNSA. With V trimmed by 5 bases and J by 6 bases, 4 bases remained unmatched. CDR3 loop: CASSRTGYDTQYF. Written as DNA, the CDR3 is TGTGCCAGCAGCCGGACAGGGTACGATACGCAGTATTTT.

This clonotype was seen a few times. This chain connects TRBV7-2 to TRBJ2-1; 8 bases map to TRBD2. With 5 bases clipped from V and 4 bases from J, the junction kept 10 bases outside the gene matches. This CDR3 comprises 16 residues. Germline V gene data show CDR1 as SGHTA and CDR2 as FQGNSA. This CDR3 reads CASSRLGAGGYNEQFF. The DNA of the CDR3 is TGTGCCAGCAGCCGCCTGGGGGCGGGGGGATACAATGAGCAGTTCTTC.

This clonotype came up a few times. The rearrangement uses TRBV27 and TRBJ2-2; 8 nucleotides match TRBD1. Germline CDR1 and CDR2: MNHEY and SMNVEV (reference sequence). Unmatched junction bases numbered 4, after V lost 7 bases and J lost 3 bases. The CDR3 covers 14 residues. CDR3 loop: CASTRTGHTGELFF. The DNA of the CDR3 is TGTGCCAGCACTAGGACAGGGCACACCGGGGAGCTGTTTTTT.

This clonotype was seen more than once but under ten times. The chain links TRBV9 to TRBJ1-3; D call uncertain. This CDR3 is built from 11 residues. Per germline, CDR1 SGDLS and CDR2 YYNGEE. V was trimmed by 3 bases and J by 6 bases, leaving 4 bases between them. The DNA for the CDR3 is TGTGCCAGCAGCGATCTAAACACCATATATTTT. This translates into CASSDLNTIYF.

The sample holds a few counts of this clonotype. This sequence joins TRBV7-7 and TRBJ2-5, with D perhaps TRBD1 (5 bases). The CDR3 length is 13 residues. With 5 bases removed from V and 2 bases from J, the gap between germline ends came to 9 bases. Germline V gene lookup returns CDR1 SSHAT and CDR2 FNYEAQ (reference sequence). The CDR3 loop reads CASSPDIQETQYF. CDR3 sequence (DNA): TGTGCCAGCAGCCCGGACATACAAGAGACCCAGTACTTC.

This sequence joins TRBV28 and TRBJ2-4; 8 bases agree with TRBD1. The V gene's germline CDR1 is MDHEN and CDR2 SYDVKM. The V and J ends lost 7 bases and 5 bases, in that order; junction bases with no gene match: 19. There are 18 residues in the CDR3. This CDR3 reads CASIPRGRGLRAENIQYF. The CDR3 DNA reads as TGTGCCAGCATCCCGAGGGGCAGGGGGCTACGGGCCGAAAACATTCAGTACTTC.

This clonotype occurred a few times. The chain carries TRBV7-2 and TRBJ2-7; TRBD1 agrees at 10 bases. The CDR3 is 16 residues long. Trimming at V came to 2 bases and at J to 3 bases, leaving 7 bases not matched to a gene. From germline, CDR1 is SGHTA and CDR2 FQGNSA. The CDR3: CASSLRGGTGVYEQYF. CDR3 nucleotides: TGTGCCAGCAGCTTAAGGGGAGGGACAGGGGTCTACGAGCAGTACTTC.

The chain combines TRBV18 with TRBJ2-5, with 9 bases fitting TRBD1. Germline CDR1 is KGHSH and CDR2 is LQKENI. With 0 bases clipped from V and 2 bases from J, the junction kept 7 bases outside the gene matches. The CDR3 contains 17 residues. CDR3 sequence (DNA): TGTGCCAGCTCACCACCCCGGACAGGGGTATTACAAGAGACCCAGTACTTC. Encoded protein: CASSPPRTGVLQETQYF.

This clonotype occurred once. A single base separates this from a much larger clone, so it may be a read error. J is TRBJ1-2 and V is TRBV25-1, with D unresolved. The CDR3 loop spans 11 amino acids. Germline values: CDR1 MGHDK, CDR2 SYGVNS. The CDR3: CASSEQGGFTF. The CDR3 DNA sequence: TGTGCCAGCAGTGAACAAGGAGGCTTCACCTTC.

This chain connects TRBV12-3 or TRBV12-4 to TRBJ2-3; no firm D call. This CDR3 spans 13 amino acids. Between the trimmed V and J ends, which lost 1 base and 5 bases, there was a span of 7 bases. The DNA for the CDR3 is TGTGCCAGCAGTTTAGGAGACGAAGATACGCAGTATTTT. Its protein product is CASSLGDEDTQYF.

V usage is TRBV6-2 or TRBV6-3 and J usage is TRBJ1-2; D is uncertain. This CDR3 contains 13 residues. V gave up 1 base and J gave up 8 bases, with 11 bases separating them. Per germline, CDR1 MNHEY and CDR2 SVGEGT. DNA of the CDR3: TGTGCCAGCAGTTACTACCGGAGTGGAGGCTACACCTTC. Its protein product is CASSYYRSGGYTF.

The chain employs TRBV7-9 and TRBJ2-3; 10 positions match TRBD1. This CDR3 contains 15 residues. V trimming: 7 bases; J trimming: 6 bases; junction bases outside the gene matches: 10. CDR1 is SEHNR, CDR2 FQNEAQ, per germline (reference sequence). CDR3 protein: CASNPGTGVTDTQYF. The DNA for the CDR3 is TGTGCCAGCAATCCGGGGACAGGGGTAACCGATACGCAGTATTTT.

In this sample, this clonotype turned up once. This chain uses TRBV15 with TRBJ2-3; 8 nucleotides agree with TRBD2. Germline-derived CDR1 and CDR2 are LNHNV and YYDKDF (reference sequence). The V segment lost 5 bases and the J segment 4 bases; nucleotides outside the gene matches: 11. There are 16 residues in the CDR3. The CDR3: CATSGRVFGGADTQYF. In nucleotides, the CDR3 is TGTGCCACCAGCGGACGGGTATTCGGGGGGGCAGATACGCAGTATTTT.

This clonotype was detected only a few times. This chain joins TRBV2 and TRBJ2-6, with D unresolved. The germline V gene encodes CDR1 SNHLY and CDR2 FYNNEI. The CDR3 has 16 amino acids. The V and J ends lost 0 bases and 0 bases respectively, with 6 bases between them. CDR3 nucleotide sequence: TGTGCCAGCAGTGAAGCAAGACACTCTGGGGCCAACGTCCTGACTTTC. Amino acid sequence: CASSEARHSGANVLTF.

The chain links TRBV20-1 to TRBJ1-6; 7 bases are shared with TRBD1. Germline V gene data show CDR1 as DFQATT and CDR2 as SNEGSKA (reference sequence). Germline trimming cut 5 bases from V and 13 bases from J; bases unmatched to any gene: 11. The CDR3 has 13 amino acids. The CDR3 DNA reads TGCAGTGCTTCTCCGACAGGGTTGGCGCCCCTCCACTTT. This gives the protein CSASPTGLAPLHF.

This clonotype was recorded many times. This sequence joins TRBV23-1 and TRBJ1-1; D perhaps matches TRBD1 (5 bases). Being an ORF, TRBV23-1 has a function that is uncertain. The length of the CDR3 is 14 residues. Deletions cut 3 bases from V and 6 bases from J, with 14 bases between. CDR3 residues: CASSQTERGPEAFF. The CDR3 DNA is TGCGCCAGCAGTCAGACTGAGAGGGGCCCTGAAGCTTTCTTT.

The J gene is TRBJ1-6, the V gene TRBV7-3, with D unresolved. The CDR3 length is 13 residues. V was shortened by 8 bases and J by 7 bases, with 12 bases between the two germline ends. Germline loops: CDR1 SGHTA, CDR2 FQGTGA. CDR3 sequence (DNA): TGTGCCAGCGCCTATCGAGGGAATTCACCCCTCCACTTT. Translated: CASAYRGNSPLHF.

This clonotype was seen more than once but under ten times. The chain combines TRBV6-2 or TRBV6-3 with TRBJ2-3; the D is unclear. The CDR3 loop spans 12 amino acids. V lost 3 bases to trimming and J lost 4 bases, with 5 bases between them. Germline-derived CDR1 and CDR2 are MNHEY and SVGEGT. CDR3 sequence reads: CASSYTPDTQYF. CDR3 nucleotides: TGTGCCAGCAGTTATACCCCAGATACGCAGTATTTT.

This clonotype was observed a handful of times. The V and J genes are TRBV4-1 and TRBJ2-7; D remains unclear. In germline, CDR1 is MGHRA, CDR2 YSYEKL. This CDR3 region has 15 residues. Trimming left V 4 bases short and J 3 bases short, with 16 bases between. DNA for the CDR3: TGCGCCAGCAGCCCCTCCCCAGGCCTTAACTACGAGCAGTACGTC. Translation: CASSPSPGLNYEQYV.

The gene calls are TRBV12-3 or TRBV12-4 and TRBJ2-1; 10 bases match TRBD2. The V gene end was trimmed by 6 bases and the J gene end by 7 bases; junction bases not matched to a gene: 3. The CDR3 is 13 residues long. DNA of the CDR3: TGTGCCAGCAGAATAGCGGGGGGAAATGAGCAGTTCTTC. Its protein product is CASRIAGGNEQFF.

This clonotype was seen a handful of times. J is TRBJ1-6 and V is TRBV20-1; D ambiguous. Trimming stripped 3 bases from V and 10 bases from J, with 13 bases between. Germline CDR1 DFQATT, CDR2 SNEGSKA (reference sequence). The length of the CDR3 is 13 residues. The DNA for the CDR3 is TGCAGTGCTAGTGGAGGGCTTGGGTCACCCCTCCACTTT. Protein product: CSASGGLGSPLHF.

The chain uses TRBV20-1 and TRBJ2-5, with D unclear. Germline values: CDR1 DFQATT, CDR2 SNEGSKA (reference sequence). CDR3 length: 14 residues. The V end was cut by 6 bases, the J end by 2 bases, with 16 bases between. CDR3 sequence reads: CSAVALKPQETQYF. CDR3 bases: TGCAGTGCGGTGGCCCTAAAACCTCAAGAGACCCAGTACTTC.